This T cell receptor (beta chain) comes out of a study of neurological immune-mediated disorders. TCRdb ran MiXCR on the 5' RACE reads and lists one entry per CDR3 protein. Here the sample spans more than 40,000 distinct CDR3 sequences, just over 3% being singletons. Ten or more counts support this clonotype. Its antigen is undetermined. A read error may produce the germline difference seen at one junction end. Study observations and caveats: Sharing of CDR3 amino acid sequences among expanded clones across subjects was absent, suggesting private repertoires in all groups.

The CDR3 has 13 amino acids. Germline V gene sequence: CDR1 DFQATT, CDR2 SNEGSKA (reference sequence). Sequencing input: PBMCs. The receptor's source is a woman between 45 and 60 years old with multiple sclerosis. The chain is built from TRBV20-1 and TRBJ2-5; no clear D. In nucleotides, the CDR3 is TGCGGTGCTAGTCCGGTTTACCAAGAGACCCAGTACTTC. It encodes CGASPVYQETQYF.